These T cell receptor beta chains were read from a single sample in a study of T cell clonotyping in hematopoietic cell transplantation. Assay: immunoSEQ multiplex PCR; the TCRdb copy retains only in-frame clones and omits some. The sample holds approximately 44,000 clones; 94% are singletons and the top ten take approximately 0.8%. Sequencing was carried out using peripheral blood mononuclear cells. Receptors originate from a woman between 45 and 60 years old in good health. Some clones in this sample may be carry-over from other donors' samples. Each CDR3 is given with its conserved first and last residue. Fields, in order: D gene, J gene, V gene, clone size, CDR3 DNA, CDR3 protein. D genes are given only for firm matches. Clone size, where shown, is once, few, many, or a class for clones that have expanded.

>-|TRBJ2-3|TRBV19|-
TGTGCCAGTAGTTACCGGACAGATTATGGCCGAGATACGCAGTATTTT
CASSYRTDYGRDTQYF
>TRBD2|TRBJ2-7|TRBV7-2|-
TGTGCCAGCAGCAACACGGGGGGGCGGAACGAGCAGTACTTC
CASSNTGGRNEQYF
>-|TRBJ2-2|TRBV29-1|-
TGCAGCGTCCTATACCGGGCGAACGAGCTGTTTTTT
CSVLYRANELFF
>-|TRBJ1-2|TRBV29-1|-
TGCAGCGTTGATTCCAGGGGCGCGGACTATGGCTACACCTTC
CSVDSRGADYGYTF
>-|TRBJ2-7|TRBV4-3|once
TGCGCCAGCAGCCAAGTAGGGGGTCTAGGGACGAGTTATGAGCAGTACTTC
CASSQVGGLGTSYEQYF
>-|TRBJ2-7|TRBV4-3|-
TGCGCCAGCAGCCAAGATATAACACAACACGAGCAGTACTTC
CASSQDITQHEQYF
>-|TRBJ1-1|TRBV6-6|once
TGTGCCAGCTTCCAGGGAAGGGACACTGAAGCTTTCTTT
CASFQGRDTEAFF
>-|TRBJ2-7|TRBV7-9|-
TGTGCCAGTAGACGGGACGGGGCCTACGAGCAGTACTTC
CASRRDGAYEQYF
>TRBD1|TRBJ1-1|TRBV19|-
TGTGCCAGTAGCCTACAGGGGGTCAGGGTTGAAGCTTTCTTT
CASSLQGVRVEAFF
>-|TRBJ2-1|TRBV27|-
TGTGCCAGCAGTTTGGCGTGGAGCTCCTACAATGAGCAGTTCTTC
CASSLAWSSYNEQFF
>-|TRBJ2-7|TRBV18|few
TGTGCCAGCTCACCAACCCATTTCGAAACTGCCCCCTACGAGCAGTACTTC
CASSPTHFETAPYEQYF